The 7 T cell receptor beta chains given below trace back to one sample, sequenced in a study of blood T cell repertoires in COVID-19. Generated by immunoSEQ multiplex PCR, the TCRdb table keeps only in-frame clones and is missing some. The sample lists roughly 45,000 clones, 90% occurring once. The sequenced sample was peripheral blood. The receptors were sampled from an older man with active COVID-19.

The gene calls are TRBV7-2 and TRBJ2-5; 8 nucleotides line up with TRBD2. Germline CDR1 and CDR2: SGHTA and FQGNSA. Losses at the gene ends were 4 bases for V and 9 bases for J; bases not matched to a gene: 10. The CDR3 sequence is 14 residues long. The chain's CDR3 is CASSSGGESGAQYF. The CDR3 coding sequence is TGTGCCAGCAGCTCCGGGGGGGAGAGCGGGGCCCAGTACTTC.

This rearrangement joins TRBV5-1 to TRBJ2-6, with a possible D match to TRBD1 (5 bases). The V gene's germline CDR1 is SGHRS and CDR2 YFSETQ. V shed 4 bases and J shed 1 base, with 9 bases lying between them. The CDR3 has 15 amino acids. DNA for the CDR3: TGCGCCAGCAGCCTGACAGCATCTGGGGCCAACGTCCTGACTTTC. It codes for CASSLTASGANVLTF.

CDR3 in amino acids: CASSQTAGTSGTTDTQYF. CDR3 nucleotides: TGTGCCAGCAGCCAAACGGCCGGGACTAGCGGGACCACAGATACGCAGTATTTT. The rearrangement uses TRBV4-2 and TRBJ2-3; 13 bases fit TRBD2. Germline values: CDR1 LGHNA, CDR2 YNFKEQ. This CDR3 has 18 residues. Unmatched junction bases numbered 7, after V lost 2 bases and J lost 2 bases.

V usage is TRBV9 and J usage is TRBJ2-6, with 8 bases fitting TRBD2. CDR3 length: 21 amino acids. Germline V CDR1 and CDR2: SGDLS, YYNGEE. V lost 0 bases, J lost 2 bases, and 16 bases stayed unmatched. CDR3: CASSVATQRENSFPGANVLTF. In DNA form, the CDR3 reads TGTGCCAGCAGCGTAGCTACCCAGCGGGAGAATTCATTTCCTGGGGCCAACGTCCTGACTTTC.

The chain recombines TRBV6-2 or TRBV6-3 with TRBJ1-5, with D possibly being TRBD1 (5 bases). The CDR3 has 14 amino acids. From germline, CDR1 is MNHEY and CDR2 SVGEGT. Between the trimmed V and J ends, which lost 5 bases and 4 bases, there was a span of 12 bases. The CDR3 DNA follows: TGTGCCAGCAGTAACCTTCAGGGTAATCAGCCCCAGCATTTT. Translation gives CASSNLQGNQPQHF.

The CDR3 DNA sequence: TGTGCCAGCAGCTTAGTTGGACAGCAAGAGACCCAGTACTTC. Protein product: CASSLVGQQETQYF. The chain links TRBV11-2 to TRBJ2-5, with a possible D match to TRBD1 (6 bases). Germline V gene sequence: CDR1 SGHAT, CDR2 FQNNGV. This CDR3 comprises 14 residues. The ends were cut back, 1 base at V and 2 bases at J, with 8 bases in the middle.

The gene calls are TRBV19 and TRBJ2-1; 12 nucleotides match TRBD1. The germline CDR1 and CDR2 sequences are LNHDA and SQIVND (reference sequence). V lost 6 bases to trimming and J lost 11 bases; unmatched junction nucleotides: 17. CDR3 size: 17 residues. The CDR3 DNA sequence: TGTGCCAGTAGGTTGGCATCCGGGACAGGGGGCCTCGGGAAGCAGTTCTTC. This codes for CASRLASGTGGLGKQFF.